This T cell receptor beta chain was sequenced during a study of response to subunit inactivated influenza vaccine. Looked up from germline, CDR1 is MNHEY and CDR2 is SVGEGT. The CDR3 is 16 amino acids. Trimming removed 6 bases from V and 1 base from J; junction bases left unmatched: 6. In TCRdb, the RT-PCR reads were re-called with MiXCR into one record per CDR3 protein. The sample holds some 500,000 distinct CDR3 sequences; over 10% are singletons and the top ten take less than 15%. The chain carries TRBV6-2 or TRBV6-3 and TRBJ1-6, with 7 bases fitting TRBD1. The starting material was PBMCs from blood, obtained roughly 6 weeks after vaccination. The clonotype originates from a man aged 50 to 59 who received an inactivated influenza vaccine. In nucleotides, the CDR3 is TGTGCCAGCAGACCCCGACAGGGATCCTATAATTCACCCCTCCACTTT. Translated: CASRPRQGSYNSPLHF.